What follows are 32 T cell receptor beta chains derived from one specimen sequenced in a study of blood T cell repertoires in COVID-19 (dated by TCRdb to about 2020). Library creation used the immunoSEQ multiplex PCR assay. TCRdb re-hosts the immuneACCESS table, in-frame sequences only. Its copies lack some clones; in the studies checked, an unresolved V gene accounts for under half of them, and the cause for the rest is not known. For this sample there are 150,000 to 190,000 clones; around 80% appear just once. Of the sample, roughly 7% is held by the ten largest clones. The sample was PBMCs or T cells enriched from blood (not recorded which). The source of these receptors is a man aged 45-60 years who had recovered from COVID-19.

The chain is built from TRBV18 and TRBJ1-2; TRBD1 matches at 9 bases. Germline V gives CDR1 KGHSH, CDR2 LQKENI. The length of the CDR3 is 17 residues. V was clipped by 4 bases and J by 3 bases; unmatched bases: 12. Here the CDR3 reads CASSRSRDRVWDYGYTF. The CDR3 nucleotides are TGTGCCAGCTCACGCTCCCGGGACAGGGTTTGGGACTATGGCTACACCTTC.

The rearrangement uses TRBV5-1 and TRBJ2-5; no definite D call. Germline loops: CDR1 SGHRS, CDR2 YFSETQ. Trimming took off 1 base at V and 4 bases at J, with 8 bases between the two ends. The CDR3 is 13 residues long. The CDR3 coding sequence is TGCGCCAGCAGCTTGTTCCGAGGAGAGACCCAGTACTTC. Protein product: CASSLFRGETQYF.

The gene calls are TRBV5-1 and TRBJ2-3, with D possibly TRBD1 on 6 matching bases. The CDR3 spans 13 residues. The V gene lost 4 bases and the J gene lost 6 bases, with 12 bases spanning the gap. Germline CDR1 reads SGHRS; CDR2 reads YFSETQ. The DNA for the CDR3 is TGCGCCAGCAGCACCAGGGGTGGGGATACGCAGTATTTT. This encodes CASSTRGGDTQYF.

The chain recombines TRBV5-5 with TRBJ1-2; 9 bases are a match to TRBD1. CDR1 is SGHKS, CDR2 YYEKEE, per germline (reference sequence). Losses at the gene ends were 4 bases for V and 8 bases for J; bases not matched to a gene: 12. The CDR3 contains 15 residues. In nucleotides, the CDR3 is TGTGCCAGCAGCCCGGACAGGGGTGAATTACAGGGCTACACCTTC. Its protein is CASSPDRGELQGYTF.

The chain employs TRBV7-9 and TRBJ1-2; D gene ambiguous. Germline V lookup: CDR1 SEHNR, CDR2 FQNEAQ (reference sequence). The CDR3 spans 14 residues. The V end lost 1 base, the J end lost 6 bases, and 12 bases lay between the germline ends. The CDR3 protein is CASSLEPTVDGYTF. The CDR3 bases are TGTGCCAGCAGCTTAGAGCCAACAGTAGATGGCTACACCTTC.

This clone has a handful of counts. This rearrangement joins TRBV2 to TRBJ1-3, with a possible D match to TRBD1 (6 bases). This CDR3 region has 16 residues. Germline CDR1 is SNHLY and CDR2 is FYNNEI. V gave up 3 bases and J gave up 2 bases, with 14 bases separating them. The CDR3 DNA reads as TGTGCCAGCAGTGATGTGGGGGGGCTGGCTGGAAACACCATATATTTT. This encodes CASSDVGGLAGNTIYF. The full variable domain, rest sourced from reference TRBV2 and TRBJ1-3, is EPEVTQTPSHQVTQMGQEVILRCVPISNHLYFYWYRQILGQKVEFLVSFYNNEISEKSEIFDDQFSVERPDGSNFTLKIRSTKLEDSAMYFCASSDVGGLAGNTIYFGEGSWLTVV.

The chain uses TRBV10-1 and TRBJ2-7; 7 bases map to TRBD1. V lost 10 bases, J lost 3 bases, and 9 bases stayed unmatched. CDR3 length: 13 residues. Germline V lookup: CDR1 WNHNN, CDR2 SYGVQD (reference sequence). The CDR3 bases are TGCGCCAACCATGACAGGGCGCGCTACGAGCAGTACTTC. It encodes CANHDRARYEQYF.

The V and J genes are TRBV6-5 and TRBJ1-2, with D maybe TRBD1 (5 bases). Trimming removed 8 bases at V and 8 bases at J, with 15 bases between. Germline-derived CDR1 and CDR2 are MNHEY and SVGAGI. The CDR3 runs 12 residues. The CDR3 DNA sequence: TGTGCCAGCGGGGCGGGGACCGCGGGCTACACCTTC. Translating it yields CASGAGTAGYTF.

In its sample, this clone was seen once. J is TRBJ1-5 and V is TRBV28, with TRBD1 as a possible D gene (5 bases). Looked up from germline, CDR1 is MDHEN and CDR2 is SYDVKM. The V and J ends lost 9 bases and 2 bases respectively, with 14 bases between them. The CDR3 is made up of 14 amino acids. In DNA form, the CDR3 reads TGTGCCAGTCAGGGTGGCGGTGGCAATCAGCCCCAGCATTTT. As protein: CASQGGGGNQPQHF.

The J gene is TRBJ1-2, the V gene TRBV29-1, with 7 bases identical to TRBD1. V lost 7 bases to trimming and J lost 8 bases; unmatched junction nucleotides: 10. The germline gives CDR1 SQVTM, CDR2 ANQGSEA. The CDR3 has 12 residues. In DNA, the CDR3 is TGCAGCGCCCCAGACAGGGCGCGGGGCTACACCTTC. This gives the protein CSAPDRARGYTF.

The rearrangement links TRBV5-6 to TRBJ1-1, with TRBD1 matching 10 bases. V dropped 3 bases and J dropped 5; count of bases not matched to a gene: 19. CDR1 is SGHDT and CDR2 is YYEEEE in the germline V gene. The CDR3 length is 19 residues. In nucleotides, the CDR3 is TGTGCCAGCAGCTCAACTGGTGGCGGACAGGGGGGAAGAAGGACTGAAGCTTTCTTT. Its protein product is CASSSTGGGQGGRRTEAFF.

This clone was observed a single time. The chain combines TRBV29-1 with TRBJ2-1; 7 positions match TRBD1. From germline, CDR1 is SQVTM and CDR2 ANQGSEA. CDR3 length equals 16 residues. Losses at the gene ends were 5 bases for V and 0 bases for J; bases not matched to a gene: 10. The CDR3 is CSVTDRYQSSYNEQFF. Here the CDR3 DNA reads TGCAGCGTTACGGACAGGTACCAGAGCTCCTACAATGAGCAGTTCTTC.

The chain employs TRBV6-7 and TRBJ2-7; D not resolved. TRBV6-7 is classed as an ORF, of uncertain function. Trimming left V 0 bases short and J 2 bases short, with 11 bases between. This CDR3 spans 15 amino acids. As DNA, the CDR3 is TGTGCCAGCAGTTACTCAGGCAGGCTACCCTACGAGCAGTACTTC. It translates to CASSYSGRLPYEQYF.

V and J are TRBV7-6 and TRBJ2-2, with 12 positions matching TRBD2. Germline V gives CDR1 SGHVS, CDR2 FNYEAQ. This CDR3 spans 17 amino acids. V was pared by 0 bases and J by 6 bases, with 5 bases of the junction left unmatched. CDR3 DNA sequence: TGTGCCAGCAGCTTAGCGGCTAGCGGGGGGGCCGCCGGGGAGCTGTTTTTT. As protein: CASSLAASGGAAGELFF. The full variable domain, its missing parts supplied by reference TRBV7-6 and TRBJ2-2, is GAGVSQSPRYKVTKRGQDVALRCDPISGHVSLYWYRQALGQGPEFLTYFNYEAQQDKSGLPNDRFSAERPEGSISTLTIQRTEQRDSAMYRCASSLAASGGAAGELFFGEGSRLTVL.

The J gene is TRBJ1-2, the V gene TRBV19; D is possibly TRBD1 (5 bases). The length of the CDR3 is 16 residues. The ends were cut back, 6 bases at V and 6 bases at J, with 23 bases in the middle. Germline lookup yields CDR1 LNHDA and CDR2 SQIVND (reference sequence). CDR3 nucleotides: TGTGCCAGTAGGAAACAGGACCGTCGGATTTTGGATGGCTACACCTTC. Its protein product is CASRKQDRRILDGYTF.

This chain links TRBV9 with TRBJ1-4, with D unresolved. Germline CDR1 SGDLS, CDR2 YYNGEE. V was pared by 2 bases and J by 6 bases, with 11 bases between. The CDR3 loop spans 14 amino acids. The CDR3 sequence is CASSVRWRDEKLFF. Written as DNA, the CDR3 is TGTGCCAGCAGCGTGCGGTGGAGGGATGAAAAACTGTTTTTT.

J is TRBJ1-6 and V is TRBV3-1 (or the pseudogene TRBV3-2), with 9 bases lining up with TRBD1. V was pared by 0 bases and J by 8 bases, with 2 bases of the junction left unmatched. The germline gives CDR1 LGHDT, CDR2 YNNKEL (reference sequence). CDR3 length: 15 residues. CDR3 nucleotides: TGTGCCAGCAGCCAAGAGACAGGGGGAGATTCACCCCTCCACTTT. Protein sequence: CASSQETGGDSPLHF.

This clone was seen only once. This chain connects TRBV7-2 to TRBJ2-7; 8 bases agree with TRBD1. The germline V gene has CDR1 SGHTA and CDR2 FQGNSA. The CDR3 is made up of 17 amino acids. The trim removed 0 bases at V and 1 base at J, leaving 8 bases unmatched. CDR3 sequence: CASSLALIGQGSYEQYF. In DNA form, the CDR3 reads TGTGCCAGCAGCTTAGCGCTAATTGGACAGGGATCCTACGAGCAGTACTTC.

The genes are TRBV10-3 and TRBJ2-1; D gene unclear. Trimming removed 3 bases from V and 9 bases from J, with 9 bases in between. The CDR3 has 12 amino acids. The V gene's germline CDR1 is ENHRY and CDR2 SYGVKD. The CDR3 reads CAISDPPREQFF. For the CDR3, the DNA is TGTGCCATCAGTGATCCCCCTCGTGAGCAGTTCTTC.

The chain couples TRBV7-3 to TRBJ1-5; a weak D match, TRBD1 (5 bases). Trimming removed 2 bases from V and 3 bases from J, with 11 bases in between. Germline CDR1 SGHTA, CDR2 FQGTGA. The CDR3 consists of 15 residues. The CDR3 region has the DNA TGTGCCAGCAGCTTAGGTCCGGGGGACAATCAGCCCCAGCATTTT. Its translation: CASSLGPGDNQPQHF.

V gene TRBV5-1 combines with J gene TRBJ1-2; a weak D match, TRBD1 (5 bases). Looked up from germline, CDR1 is SGHRS and CDR2 is YFSETQ. Trimming pared 7 bases from V and 1 base from J, leaving 8 bases between. This CDR3 has 12 residues. In DNA, the CDR3 is TGCGCCAGCGCACAGGATAACTATGGCTACACCTTC. Translating gives CASAQDNYGYTF.

This clone was seen only a few times. This chain joins TRBV19 and TRBJ2-2; 8 bases map to TRBD1. The germline V gene has CDR1 LNHDA and CDR2 SQIVND (reference sequence). The CDR3 consists of 14 residues. The V segment lost 6 bases and the J segment 5 bases; nucleotides outside the gene matches: 5. The CDR3 nucleotides read TGTGCCAGTAGCCGGACAGGGCGGACCGGGGAGCTGTTTTTT. Encoded protein: CASSRTGRTGELFF.

This clone has more than one count but fewer than ten. The chain recombines TRBV11-2 with TRBJ1-6, with D unresolved. The V and J ends lost 1 base and 10 bases respectively, with 11 bases between them. Germline V gene lookup returns CDR1 SGHAT and CDR2 FQNNGV. This CDR3 region has 14 residues. This chain's CDR3 is CASSLVQPGSPLHF. The CDR3 DNA reads as TGTGCCAGCAGCTTAGTCCAGCCGGGATCACCCCTCCACTTT.

This clone has just one count. The rearrangement joins TRBV19 to TRBJ1-2; 7 bases map to TRBD1. This CDR3 comprises 14 residues. From germline, CDR1 is LNHDA and CDR2 SQIVND (reference sequence). V lost 3 bases and J lost 5; bases outside the gene matches: 6. CDR3 protein: CASSIAGGPYGYTF. The CDR3 DNA follows: TGTGCCAGTAGTATCGCAGGGGGGCCTTATGGCTACACCTTC. Full variable domain (remainder filled in from reference TRBV19 and TRBJ1-2): DGGITQSPKYLFRKEGQNVTLSCEQNLNHDAMYWYRQDPGQGLRLIYYSQIVNDFQKGDIAEGYSVSREKKESFPLTVTSAQKNPTAFYLCASSIAGGPYGYTFGSGTRLTVV.

The rearrangement joins TRBV20-1 to TRBJ1-1, with no clear D. Germline-derived CDR1 and CDR2 are DFQATT and SNEGSKA (reference sequence). The CDR3 has 11 amino acids. The ends were cut back, 6 bases at V and 6 bases at J, with 11 bases in the middle. CDR3 protein: CSAPGVAEAFF. For the CDR3, the DNA is TGCAGTGCCCCGGGTGTGGCTGAAGCTTTCTTT.

The genes are TRBV11-3 and TRBJ2-5; 8 bases agree with TRBD1. This CDR3 is built from 14 residues. Trimming took 5 bases from V and 4 from J; bases not matched to a gene: 6. The V gene's germline CDR1 is SGHNT and CDR2 YENEEA. Here the CDR3 DNA reads TGTGCCAGCAGCACCTCGACAGGGGCAGAGACCCAGTACTTC. The encoded protein is CASSTSTGAETQYF.

The chain employs TRBV12-2 and TRBJ1-5; the table assigns TRBD1, which was not confirmed against the DNA. TRBV12-2 counts as a pseudogene. This CDR3 region has 16 residues. The CDR3 DNA reads TGTGCAAGTCGCTCAGGATCCGGACAGATTGGACAGCCCCAGCATTTT. Encoded protein: CASRSGSGQIGQPQHF.

V is TRBV6-5 and J is TRBJ2-1, with D maybe TRBD1 (5 bases). The CDR3 is 14 amino acids. V dropped 2 bases and J dropped 9 bases, with 14 bases sitting between them. Germline lookup yields CDR1 MNHEY and CDR2 SVGAGI. The CDR3 spells CASSYGTGLGEQFF. For the CDR3, the DNA is TGTGCCAGCAGTTACGGAACAGGTTTGGGTGAGCAGTTCTTC.

The rearrangement joins TRBV30 to TRBJ1-2; maybe TRBD1 (6 bases). Trimming removed 0 bases from V and 6 bases from J, with 17 bases in between. The CDR3 sequence is 15 residues long. Germline V gene sequence: CDR1 GTSNPN, CDR2 SVGIG (reference sequence). The CDR3 spells CAWSVRSTGGDGYTF. Here the CDR3 DNA reads TGTGCCTGGAGTGTAAGGAGTACGGGGGGCGATGGCTACACCTTC.

The chain couples TRBV11-1 to TRBJ1-4, with TRBD1 matching 9 bases. CDR3 size: 14 residues. The germline V gene encodes CDR1 SGHAT and CDR2 FQDESV (reference sequence). J was trimmed by 7 bases and V by 5 bases; bases with no gene match: 5. CDR3 amino acids: CASSVGQGGEKLFF. Written as DNA, the CDR3 is TGTGCCAGCAGCGTGGGACAGGGTGGTGAAAAACTGTTTTTT.

This clone was seen a single time. V gene TRBV6-5 combines with J gene TRBJ1-2, with 7 nucleotides matching TRBD1. CDR3 length equals 12 residues. V shed 7 bases and J 4 bases; nucleotides not matched to a gene: 3. Per germline, CDR1 MNHEY and CDR2 SVGAGI. The CDR3 nucleotides read TGTGCCAGCACTCGACAGGGCTATGGCTACACCTTC. Protein product: CASTRQGYGYTF.

The genes are TRBV2 and TRBJ2-7; perhaps TRBD1 as D (5 bases). V lost 7 bases, J lost 4 bases, and 11 bases lay in between. Germline CDR1 reads SNHLY; CDR2 reads FYNNEI. The CDR3 has 12 residues. The CDR3 DNA follows: TGTGCCAGCAAACCACGACAGTACGAGCAGTACTTC. Amino acids: CASKPRQYEQYF.